Shown below are 18 T cell receptor beta chains from a single sample sequenced in a study of shared clonotypes between healthy human individuals. Sequencing used immunoSEQ multiplex PCR; TCRdb keeps in-frame clones, though not all of them. This sample has fewer than 1.8 million clones, with approximately 98.5% found just once. The material sequenced was naive CD4+ T cells sorted from blood. Indicated subset: CD45RA+ positively selected. The receptors were gathered from a young man in good health.

This clone was counted a single time. The V and J genes are TRBV27 and TRBJ2-7, with D possibly called TRBD1 or TRBD2 (5 bases each). Germline assignment: CDR1 MNHEY and CDR2 SMNVEV (reference sequence). The CDR3 is 14 residues long. V lost 11 bases and J 4 bases, leaving 21 bases between the germline ends. Here the CDR3 reads CAVSRGRAGYEQYF. CDR3 nucleotides: TGTGCCGTTTCACGGGGACGCGCCGGGTACGAGCAGTACTTC.

On this clone itself: Additional DNA sequences in this sample encode the identical CDR3. The chain has TRBV5-1 and TRBJ2-5; the D is unclear. This CDR3 is built from 13 residues. Germline V gene sequence: CDR1 SGHRS, CDR2 YFSETQ. The V gene lost 2 bases and the J gene lost 4 bases, with 9 bases spanning the gap. The CDR3 spells CASSLAGRETQYF. The CDR3 region has the DNA TGCGCCAGCAGCTTAGCAGGTCGAGAGACCCAGTACTTC.

On this clone itself: The sample holds other DNA sequences that translate to the same CDR3. J is TRBJ1-1 and V is TRBV4-1; D gene uncertain. The V gene lost 0 bases and the J gene lost 1 base, with 6 bases spanning the gap. Germline V gene data show CDR1 as MGHRA and CDR2 as YSYEKL. This CDR3 comprises 14 residues. CDR3 loop: CASSQDWGNTEAFF. The DNA of the CDR3 is TGCGCCAGCAGCCAAGATTGGGGGAACACTGAAGCTTTCTTT.

Details on this clone: Other DNA sequences of this sample code for an identical CDR3. The rearrangement uses TRBV5-1 and TRBJ1-5; D is undetermined. CDR1 and CDR2 (germline): SGHRS, YFSETQ. The CDR3 loop spans 14 amino acids. Between the trimmed V and J ends, which lost 0 bases and 3 bases, there was a span of 7 bases. The CDR3 DNA follows: TGCGCCAGCAGCTTGGGAGGAGACAATCAGCCCCAGCATTTT. Amino acid sequence: CASSLGGDNQPQHF.

This sequence joins TRBV19 and TRBJ1-3; D may be TRBD1 (6 bases). Trimming removed 3 bases at V and 12 bases at J, with 18 bases between. The germline V gene has CDR1 LNHDA and CDR2 SQIVND (reference sequence). This CDR3 contains 14 residues. In DNA, the CDR3 is TGTGCCAGTAGTATGGGGGCCTCCCGAACATTCATATATTTT. Its translation is CASSMGASRTFIYF.

The V call is TRBV5-5, the J call TRBJ2-1; 8 nucleotides match TRBD2. The CDR3 covers 17 residues. CDR1 is SGHKS, CDR2 YYEKEE, per germline (reference sequence). V dropped 3 bases and J dropped 1; count of bases not matched to a gene: 9. CDR3 nucleotide sequence: TGTGCCAGCAGCTCCGTTCAGGGGACTAGGTCCTACAATGAGCAGTTCTTC. It codes for CASSSVQGTRSYNEQFF.

The chain carries TRBV7-2 and TRBJ1-1, with 7 bases identical to TRBD1. Germline V gene sequence: CDR1 SGHTA, CDR2 FQGNSA. With 3 bases clipped from V and 4 bases from J, the junction kept 2 bases outside the gene matches. CDR3 length: 13 amino acids. Here the CDR3 reads CASSFDRATEAFF. The CDR3 DNA is TGTGCCAGCAGCTTCGACAGGGCCACTGAAGCTTTCTTT.

This clone was seen once. V is TRBV18 and J is TRBJ2-2, with D hard to call. The CDR3 sequence is 12 residues long. Trimming pared 6 bases from V and 7 bases from J, leaving 9 bases between. Germline CDR1 and CDR2: KGHSH and LQKENI. The CDR3 sequence is CASSDGIGELFF. The DNA of the CDR3 is TGTGCCAGCTCGGATGGGATCGGGGAGCTGTTTTTT.

The V call is TRBV27, the J call TRBJ2-7; 10 bases are shared with TRBD2. Germline CDR1 is MNHEY and CDR2 is SMNVEV (reference sequence). The J segment lost 5 bases and the V segment lost 4 bases, leaving 8 bases of the junction unmatched. The CDR3 totals 15 residues. CDR3 in amino acids: CASSSLAGVINEQYF. The DNA of the CDR3 is TGTGCCAGCAGTTCCCTAGCGGGAGTAATCAACGAGCAGTACTTC.

This clone was recorded only once. The chain carries TRBV30 and TRBJ1-2; the D is unclear. Trimming took 0 bases from V and 2 from J, leaving 10 bases between them. The germline V gene has CDR1 GTSNPN and CDR2 SVGIG (reference sequence). This CDR3 contains 14 residues. The CDR3 is CAWSVNGGNYGYTF. DNA for the CDR3: TGTGCCTGGAGTGTAAATGGAGGGAACTATGGCTACACCTTC. Together with reference TRBV30 and TRBJ1-2, the CDR3 gives the full variable domain: SQTIHQWPATLVQPVGSPLSLECTVEGTSNPNLYWYRQAAGRGLQLLFYSVGIGQISSEVPQNLSASRPQDRQFILSSKKLLLSDSGFYLCAWSVNGGNYGYTFGSGTRLTVV.

This clone was detected once. The chain employs TRBV2 and TRBJ2-7; 9 nucleotides align to TRBD2. Per the germline V gene, CDR1 is SNHLY and CDR2 is FYNNEI. CDR3 length: 15 residues. V shed 10 bases, J shed 6 bases, and the junction held 16 bases outside the gene matches. This chain's CDR3 is CAIHPPGTSKVEQYF. For the CDR3, the DNA is TGTGCCATCCACCCGCCCGGGACTAGCAAGGTCGAGCAGTACTTC.

CDR3 amino acids: CASSDHLSSSREQFF. In nucleotides, the CDR3 is TGTGCCAGCAGTGATCACCTCTCGTCCTCCCGTGAGCAGTTCTTC. The chain carries TRBV6-4 and TRBJ2-1, with D unresolved. The V and J ends lost 3 bases and 9 bases respectively, with 18 bases between them. The CDR3 is 15 amino acids. Germline V lookup: CDR1 MRHNA, CDR2 SNTAGT.

This chain links TRBV5-6 with TRBJ2-2, with D tentatively TRBD1 (6 bases). The germline V gene has CDR1 SGHDT and CDR2 YYEEEE. The CDR3 loop spans 14 amino acids. With 4 bases removed from V and 1 base from J, the gap between germline ends came to 8 bases. The CDR3 spells CASSRTVNTGELFF. CDR3 in DNA: TGTGCCAGCAGCCGGACAGTGAACACCGGGGAGCTGTTTTTT.

V usage is TRBV5-1 and J usage is TRBJ2-7; TRBD2 matches 8 bases. The CDR3 consists of 12 residues. Germline CDR1 SGHRS, CDR2 YFSETQ. The trim removed 7 bases at V and 7 bases at J, leaving 7 bases unmatched. CDR3 nucleotide sequence: TGCGCCAGCTTCGGACTAGCTGGGGAGCAGTACTTC. It is translated as CASFGLAGEQYF.

The gene calls are TRBV19 and TRBJ2-1; 8 bases map to TRBD1. The CDR3 length is 15 residues. Germline values: CDR1 LNHDA, CDR2 SQIVND (reference sequence). With V trimmed by 5 bases and J by 7 bases, 10 bases remained unmatched. Here the CDR3 reads CASSSDREYYNEQFF. The DNA of the CDR3 is TGTGCCAGTAGTTCGGACAGGGAATATTATAATGAGCAGTTCTTC.

V gene TRBV5-1 combines with J gene TRBJ2-5, with 9 bases fitting TRBD2. This CDR3 comprises 15 residues. Unmatched junction bases numbered 7, after V lost 4 bases and J lost 3 bases. The germline V gene has CDR1 SGHRS and CDR2 YFSETQ. CDR3 DNA sequence: TGCGCCAGCAGCGGGGTGGCTAGCGGGAAAGAGACCCAGTACTTC. It translates to CASSGVASGKETQYF.

This chain links TRBV21-1 with TRBJ2-1; the DNA was not compared with TRBD2, the D call given in the table. TRBV21-1 is classified as a pseudogene. The CDR3 runs to 14 residues. The CDR3 coding sequence is TGTGCCAGCAGCGTCCGTGGACTTAACAATGAGCAGTTCTTC. It specifies CASSVRGLNNEQFF.

This clone was found once. V usage is TRBV7-9 and J usage is TRBJ2-6, with D perhaps being TRBD1 or TRBD2 (5 bases each). The CDR3 runs 17 residues. Trimming cost V 5 bases and J 0 bases, with 14 bases left between them. Germline V gene data show CDR1 as SEHNR and CDR2 as FQNEAQ (reference sequence). CDR3 protein: CASSTGTQSSGANVLTF. The CDR3 DNA sequence: TGTGCCAGCAGCACCGGGACGCAAAGCTCTGGGGCCAACGTCCTGACTTTC.